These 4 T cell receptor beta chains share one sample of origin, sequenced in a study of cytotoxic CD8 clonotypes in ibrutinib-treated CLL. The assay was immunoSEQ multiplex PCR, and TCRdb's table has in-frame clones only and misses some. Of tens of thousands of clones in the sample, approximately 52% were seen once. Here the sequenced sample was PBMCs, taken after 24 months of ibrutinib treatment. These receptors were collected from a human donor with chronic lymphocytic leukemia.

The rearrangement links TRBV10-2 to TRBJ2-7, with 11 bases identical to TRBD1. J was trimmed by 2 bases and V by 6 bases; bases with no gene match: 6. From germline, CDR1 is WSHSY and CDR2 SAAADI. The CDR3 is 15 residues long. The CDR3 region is CASSWTGGRTYEQYV. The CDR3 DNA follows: TGCGCCAGCAGCTGGACAGGGGGCAGAACCTACGAGCAGTACGTC.

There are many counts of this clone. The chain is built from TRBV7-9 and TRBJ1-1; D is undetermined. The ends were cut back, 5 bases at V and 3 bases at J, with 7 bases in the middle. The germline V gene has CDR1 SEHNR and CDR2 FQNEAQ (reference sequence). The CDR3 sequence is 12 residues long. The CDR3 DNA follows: TGTGCCAGCAGCCTCCCGTACACTGAAGCTTTCTTT. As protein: CASSLPYTEAFF.

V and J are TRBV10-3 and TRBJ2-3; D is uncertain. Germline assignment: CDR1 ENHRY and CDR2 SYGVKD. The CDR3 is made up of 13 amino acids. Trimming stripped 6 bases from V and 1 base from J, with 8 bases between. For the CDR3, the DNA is TGTGCCATCAGAGGGTCCGGCACAGATACGCAGTATTTT. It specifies CAIRGSGTDTQYF.

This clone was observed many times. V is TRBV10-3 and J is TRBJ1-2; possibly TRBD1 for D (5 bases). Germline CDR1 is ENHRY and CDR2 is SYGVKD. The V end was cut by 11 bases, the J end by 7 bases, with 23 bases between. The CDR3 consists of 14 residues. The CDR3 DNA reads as TGTGCCGAGTGGGACGGATCTCTGGGGTCTGGCTACACCTTC. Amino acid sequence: CAEWDGSLGSGYTF.